These 19 T cell receptor beta chains share one sample of origin, sequenced in a study of cytomegalovirus exposure and HLA in healthy donors. PCR amplification relied on 60 Vbeta primers (plus 13 Jbeta primers). Assay used: immunoSEQ multiplex PCR; TCRdb lists only in-frame clones, some missing. The sample has roughly 97,000 clones; roughly 80% are singletons. Specimen: PBMCs. The receptors were gathered from a middle-aged woman in good health and CMV-seronegative.

The chain combines TRBV5-1 with TRBJ1-4, with D unresolved. Germline CDR1 reads SGHRS; CDR2 reads YFSETQ. The CDR3 has 15 residues. V lost 1 base and J lost 7, with 14 bases in between. The CDR3 region has the DNA TGCGCCAGCAGCTTGTTCGGGGTCGTGGGTGAAAAACTGTTTTTT. Residues: CASSLFGVVGEKLFF. The full variable domain, with the rest looked up from reference TRBV5-1 and TRBJ1-4, is KAGVTQTPRYLIKTRGQQVTLSCSPISGHRSVSWYQQTPGQGLQFLFEYFSETQRNKGNFPGRFSGRQFSNSRSEMNVSTLELGDSALYLCASSLFGVVGEKLFFGSGTQLSVL.

The rearrangement links TRBV5-1 to TRBJ2-5; 12 bases are shared with TRBD2. V shed 3 bases, J shed 5 bases, and the junction held 8 bases outside the gene matches. Germline values: CDR1 SGHRS, CDR2 YFSETQ. The CDR3 totals 16 residues. Written as DNA, the CDR3 is TGCGCCAGCAGCTCGTACCTAGCGGGAGGGTATGAGACCCAGTACTTC. It is translated as CASSSYLAGGYETQYF.

The V and J genes are TRBV4-2 and TRBJ2-1, with TRBD1 matching over 9 bases. V trimming: 6 bases; J trimming: 8 bases; junction bases outside the gene matches: 11. The CDR3 length is 15 residues. Germline CDR1 reads LGHNA; CDR2 reads YNFKEQ. CDR3 protein: CASRLGQGDMDEQFF. The DNA of the CDR3 is TGTGCCAGCAGGTTGGGACAGGGAGATATGGATGAGCAGTTCTTC.

This chain connects TRBV6-5 to TRBJ1-4; TRBD1 agrees at 8 bases. The CDR3 spans 14 residues. Germline trimming cut 0 bases from V and 10 bases from J; bases unmatched to any gene: 4. Germline assignment: CDR1 MNHEY and CDR2 SVGAGI. CDR3 nucleotide sequence: TGTGCCAGCAGTTACTCGGAGACAGGGGTAAAACTGTTTTTT. Protein product: CASSYSETGVKLFF.

V gene TRBV7-9 combines with J gene TRBJ2-1, with TRBD2 matching over 12 bases. Germline trimming cut 4 bases from V and 4 bases from J; bases unmatched to any gene: 8. The CDR3 length is 17 residues. Germline-derived CDR1 and CDR2 are SEHNR and FQNEAQ (reference sequence). CDR3 protein: CASSSTRLAGAYNEQFF. CDR3 DNA: TGTGCCAGCAGCTCGACAAGACTAGCGGGAGCTTACAATGAGCAGTTCTTC.

This sequence joins TRBV7-9 and TRBJ1-2, with 7 bases lining up with TRBD1. Germline-derived CDR1 and CDR2 are SEHNR and FQNEAQ (reference sequence). The junction had 5 bases not matched to a gene; V was cut back by 3 bases and J by 1 base. This CDR3 contains 15 residues. This chain's CDR3 is CASSFEQGINYGYTF. The DNA for the CDR3 is TGTGCCAGCAGCTTTGAACAGGGGATTAACTATGGCTACACCTTC.

The chain carries TRBV5-1 and TRBJ2-3; perhaps TRBD1 as D (6 bases). Trimming took 0 bases from V and 6 from J, leaving 14 bases between them. The V gene's germline CDR1 is SGHRS and CDR2 YFSETQ. This CDR3 has 15 amino acids. DNA for the CDR3: TGCGCCAGCAGCTTGGGGGGGCTAGATTGGGATACGCAGTATTTT. Its translation is CASSLGGLDWDTQYF.

Concerning this clone itself: An end of the junction does not agree with germline; a read error may underlie this. This chain joins TRBV7-9 and TRBJ2-2; the D gene is possibly TRBD1 (6 bases). The CDR3 length is 18 residues. CDR1 is SEHNR and CDR2 is FQNEAQ in the germline V gene (reference sequence). CDR3 in amino acids: CASNLPWGLPLDTGELFF. The CDR3 DNA reads as TGTGCCAGCAACTTACCGTGGGGGCTCCCTTTGGACACCGGGGAGCTGTTTTTT.

This clone has more than one count but fewer than ten. The rearrangement uses TRBV5-1 and TRBJ1-2, with 11 bases fitting TRBD1. The CDR3 has 17 amino acids. Germline lookup yields CDR1 SGHRS and CDR2 YFSETQ. The trim removed 4 bases at V and 4 bases at J, leaving 12 bases unmatched. The DNA of the CDR3 is TGCGCCAGCAGCCCAACCGGGACAGGGGGTAGTAGCTATGGCTACACCTTC. Protein sequence: CASSPTGTGGSSYGYTF. Full variable domain (outside the CDR3, taken from reference TRBV5-1 and TRBJ1-2): KAGVTQTPRYLIKTRGQQVTLSCSPISGHRSVSWYQQTPGQGLQFLFEYFSETQRNKGNFPGRFSGRQFSNSRSEMNVSTLELGDSALYLCASSPTGTGGSSYGYTFGSGTRLTVV.

This clone appeared once. The chain recombines TRBV7-2 with TRBJ2-5; D is perhaps TRBD1 (5 bases). Trimming left V 5 bases short and J 4 bases short, with 11 bases between. Germline CDR1 is SGHTA and CDR2 is FQGNSA. This CDR3 comprises 13 residues. The CDR3 reads CASSKGSGETQYF. In DNA, the CDR3 is TGTGCCAGCAGCAAGGGGTCAGGAGAGACCCAGTACTTC.

The chain has TRBV7-2 and TRBJ2-7, with TRBD2 matching over 8 bases. The CDR3 contains 19 residues. Unmatched junction bases numbered 23, after V lost 5 bases and J lost 5 bases. The germline V gene encodes CDR1 SGHTA and CDR2 FQGNSA. The CDR3 sequence: CASSAEEGLGWGGSHEQYF. The CDR3 coding sequence is TGTGCCAGCAGCGCCGAAGAGGGACTAGGTTGGGGGGGCAGCCACGAGCAGTACTTC. Variable domain in full (rest from reference TRBV7-2 and TRBJ2-7): GAGVSQSPSNKVTEKGKDVELRCDPISGHTALYWYRQSLGQGLEFLIYFQGNSAPDKSGLPSDRFSAERTGGSVSTLTIQRTQQEDSAVYLCASSAEEGLGWGGSHEQYFGPGTRLTVT.

This clone occurred a few times. The genes are TRBV6-6 and TRBJ1-1; 7 bases fit TRBD1. In germline, CDR1 is MNHNY, CDR2 SVGAGI (reference sequence). With 4 bases clipped from V and 0 bases from J, the junction kept 5 bases outside the gene matches. CDR3 length: 15 residues. This chain's CDR3 is CASSLPGTVNTEAFF. As DNA, the CDR3 is TGTGCCAGCAGTTTGCCCGGGACAGTGAACACTGAAGCTTTCTTT.

Written as DNA, the CDR3 is TGCAGCGTTGAGGGGGCTGGTGGAAACACCATATATTTT. It yields the protein CSVEGAGGNTIYF. The V call is TRBV29-1, the J call TRBJ1-3, with D maybe TRBD1 (6 bases). Trimming stripped 3 bases from V and 3 bases from J, with 9 bases between. Germline V gene data show CDR1 as SQVTM and CDR2 as ANQGSEA. The CDR3 loop spans 13 amino acids.

The rearrangement uses TRBV19 and TRBJ2-5; a weak D match, TRBD1 (5 bases). With the DNA end fitting TRBJ2-7 better, the J assignment may be wrong. The CDR3 sequence is 13 residues long. Looked up from germline, CDR1 is LNHDA and CDR2 is SQIVND (reference sequence). CDR3 nucleotides: TGTGCCAGTAGTCGTTGGGGCGCCTACGAGCAGTACTTC. Its translation is CASSRWGAYEQYF.

The chain has TRBV6-1 and TRBJ1-1; TRBD1 might be the D (6 bases). There are 13 residues in the CDR3. V gave up 11 bases and J gave up 0 bases, with 13 bases separating them. Germline V gene sequence: CDR1 MNHNS, CDR2 SASEGT. The CDR3 DNA is TGTGCCTCTCCAGGGGACATGAACACTGAAGCTTTCTTT. Translating gives CASPGDMNTEAFF.

This sequence joins TRBV14 and TRBJ1-1; TRBD1 matches 8 bases. The CDR3 consists of 15 residues. The ends lost 4 bases at V and 0 bases at J; junction bases unmatched: 4. The germline CDR1 and CDR2 sequences are SGHDN and FVKESK. Here the CDR3 reads CASSPLDRVNTEAFF. The DNA of the CDR3 is TGTGCCAGCAGCCCCCTGGACAGGGTGAACACTGAAGCTTTCTTT.

The rearrangement uses TRBV28 and TRBJ1-5, with D perhaps matching TRBD1 (5 bases). V gave up 7 bases and J gave up 3 bases, with 16 bases separating them. Per germline, CDR1 MDHEN and CDR2 SYDVKM. The CDR3 contains 15 residues. This chain's CDR3 is CASTPGHSFNQPQHF. As DNA, the CDR3 is TGTGCCAGCACCCCCGGACATAGCTTCAATCAGCCCCAGCATTTT.

The V gene is TRBV5-6, the J gene TRBJ2-7; 7 bases agree with TRBD2. Trimming cost V 4 bases and J 7 bases; bases outside gene matches: 11. The CDR3 contains 14 residues. CDR1 and CDR2 from the germline V gene are SGHDT and YYEEEE. The CDR3 loop reads CASSLGAGVLEQYF. CDR3 nucleotide sequence: TGTGCCAGCAGCCTCGGTGCGGGAGTGTTAGAGCAGTACTTC.

This sequence joins TRBV30 and TRBJ1-3, with TRBD1 identical over 7 bases. The V and J ends lost 5 bases and 4 bases, in that order; junction bases with no gene match: 5. This CDR3 comprises 13 residues. From germline, CDR1 is GTSNPN and CDR2 SVGIG (reference sequence). CDR3 nucleotide sequence: TGTGCCTGGGATCCGGGACAGGGAAACACCATATATTTT. Translated: CAWDPGQGNTIYF.